What follows are 6 T cell receptor beta chains derived from one specimen sequenced in a study of T-cell reconstitution after alpha-beta-depleted transplantation in children listed by TCRdb under 2016. The intended sense of this specimen's treatment or condition label: allogeneic hematopoietic cell transplantation with graft depleted of TCRalphabeta T cells and CD19 B cells. Library creation used PCR. This sample was sequenced with an Illumina HiSeq 2500. To normalize quantification of the TCRbeta repertoire, the TCR libraries were built with molecular barcoding that relied on unique molecular identifiers. The public reads were run again by TCRdb, first through fastp at Q25 and then through MiXCR, and only productive beta chains were kept. Entries are consolidated by CDR3 protein sequence, retaining the most common genes and DNA. The sample table records about 260,000 distinct CDR3 sequences; 7.5% to 9.5% of these occur just once. The ten top clones hold 6.3% of the sample.

This specimen was PBMCs, mostly from graft donor cells, taken 180 days after TCRalphabeta/CD19-depleted stem cell transplant. Source of these receptors: a male patient younger than 18 who had a stem cell transplant for acute lymphoblastic leukemia, so the T cells may come from the graft donor.

The genes are TRBV20-1 and TRBJ2-4, with D possibly TRBD1 on 7 matching bases. This CDR3 comprises 15 residues. Germline V gives CDR1 DFQATT, CDR2 SNEGSKA (reference sequence). The germline V and J ends were trimmed by 6 bases and 7 bases, with 22 bases remaining between them. The chain's CDR3 is CSAHRDRWGVNIQYF. For the CDR3, the DNA is TGCAGTGCCCACCGGGACAGATGGGGGGTGAACATTCAGTACTTC.

A note on this clonotype: This could be a read error, since a much larger clone is one nucleotide away. The chain couples TRBV28 to TRBJ2-1; the match to TRBD2 covers 7 bases. CDR1 and CDR2 from the germline V gene are MDHEN and SYDVKM. The CDR3 runs 14 residues. The DNA for the CDR3 is TGTACCAGCAGTTTGACTAGCTACTACAATGAGCAGTTCTTC. Protein: CTSSLTSYYNEQFF.

This clonotype came up many times. CDR3 in DNA: TGCAGTGCTCGAGTACGCTATGAGCAGTTCTTC. Encoded protein: CSARVRYEQFF. The genes are TRBV20-1 and TRBJ2-1, with unresolved D. There are 11 residues in the CDR3. Germline CDR1 and CDR2: DFQATT and SNEGSKA (reference sequence). Trimming removed 5 bases from V and 8 bases from J, with 10 bases in between.

Many counts were recorded for this clonotype. The V and J genes are TRBV7-2 and TRBJ1-4; D perhaps matches TRBD1 (6 bases). Germline CDR1 and CDR2: SGHTA and FQGNSA. The CDR3 runs 16 residues. V was trimmed by 0 bases and J by 0 bases, leaving 8 bases between them. CDR3 amino acids: CASSLAGGTTNEKLFF. For the CDR3, the DNA is TGTGCCAGCAGCTTAGCTGGGGGCACAACTAATGAAAAACTGTTTTTT.

This clonotype was counted many times. This chain connects TRBV28 to TRBJ2-5; 9 nucleotides align to TRBD1. The CDR3 contains 12 residues. CDR1 is MDHEN, CDR2 SYDVKM, per germline. V gave up 4 bases and J gave up 13 bases; unmatched junction bases: 7. The CDR3 coding sequence is TGTGCCAGCAGTTCGGGACAGGGTATGAGGTACTTC. Amino acid sequence: CASSSGQGMRYF.

There are many counts of this clonotype. The chain uses TRBV7-6 and TRBJ1-2; D not certain. Germline V gives CDR1 SGHVS, CDR2 FNYEAQ. This CDR3 contains 13 residues. Between the trimmed V and J ends, which lost 5 bases and 6 bases, there was a span of 13 bases. The CDR3 DNA is TGTGCCAGCAGCCCCCCGAGCCGAGATGGCTACACCTTC. The encoded protein is CASSPPSRDGYTF. Supplemented by reference TRBV7-6 and TRBJ1-2, the full variable domain reads GAGVSQSPRYKVTKRGQDVALRCDPISGHVSLYWYRQALGQGPEFLTYFNYEAQQDKSGLPNDRFSAERPEGSISTLTIQRTEQRDSAMYRCASSPPSRDGYTFGSGTRLTVV.